Described below is a single T cell receptor beta chain sequence and its context. In the original analysis: Amplification with reference gene primers provided the estimates of nucleated cell counts. Sequencing was performed with immunoSEQ multiplex PCR; in TCRdb, only in-frame clones are kept and a portion is missing. D and trimming come from the DNA, and the V and J calls and clone size come from that table. The repertoire holds 100,000 to 140,000 clones, with about 90% as singletons. The source of the sample is a study of blood T cell repertoires in COVID-19. About the study: COVID-19 samples collected from the United States, Italy and Spain covered acute and convalescent phases. PBMCs, B-cell-depleted T cells, or T cells were the source of the cDNA or gDNA that made up the material.

The sequenced sample was peripheral blood. The sequence came from a woman aged 25 to 39 with acute or convalescent COVID-19.

This CDR3 is CASSVGGQGAVTGGYTF. DNA for the CDR3: TGTGCCAGCAGCGTAGGGGGACAGGGTGCCGTTACGGGTGGCTACACCTTC. The chain carries TRBV9 and TRBJ1-2, with 9 bases that match TRBD1. The CDR3 length is 17 residues. CDR1 and CDR2 from the germline V gene are SGDLS and YYNGEE. The junction had 13 bases not matched to a gene; V was cut back by 0 bases and J by 7 bases.